A selection of T cell receptor beta chains follows, all from one sample in a study of cytomegalovirus exposure and HLA in healthy donors. This table comes from immunoSEQ multiplex PCR, and its TCRdb copy is limited to in-frame clones, with some not included. The sample consists of about 74,000 clones, 72% of them appearing once. The sample comprised PBMCs. The source of these receptors is a woman in her thirties or forties in good health and CMV-seropositive. CDR3s include the opening cysteine and the closing phenylalanine or tryptophan. Size is stated for part of the rows, as once, few or many counts, or as a class when the clone is expanded.

cdr3_length j_call v_call clone_size cdr3_aa
17 TRBJ1-1 TRBV13 . CASSLGSTGGRYTEAFF
14 TRBJ1-1 TRBV6-5 . CASSTIQGVTEAFF
14 TRBJ2-3 TRBV29-1 . CSVGQGESTDTQYF
17 TRBJ1-5 TRBV28 . CASSLDRGDISNQPQHF
14 TRBJ1-5 TRBV15 . CATSRDGTGSSQHF
13 TRBJ2-5 TRBV6-1 . CASRPGQQETQYF
14 TRBJ1-1 TRBV5-1 . CASSLNGGNTEAFF
14 TRBJ1-1 TRBV7-9 . CSSSPWAYDTEAFF
14 TRBJ2-7 TRBV30 . CAWSLGGQFYEQYF
14 TRBJ1-1 TRBV2 few CASREEIMNTEAFF
13 TRBJ2-7 TRBV5-6 . CASSLGQSYEQYF
15 TRBJ2-7 TRBV5-1 . CASRYGGGPSYEQYF
17 TRBJ1-1 TRBV28 . CASSPPDRVRMNTEAFF
16 TRBJ2-1 TRBV9 . CASSVEASGTYNEQFF
15 TRBJ1-1 TRBV28 . CASSPPPGVGTEAFF
14 TRBJ2-2 TRBV30 . CAWSGGQGTGELFF